What follows are 17 T cell receptor beta chains derived from one specimen sequenced in a study of response to subunit inactivated influenza vaccine. Each CDR3 protein gets one entry after TCRdb re-called the RT-PCR reads with MiXCR. The data contain around 300,000 distinct CDR3 sequences, roughly 20% of them singletons. Here the sequenced sample was PBMCs from blood, taken approximately 20 months after vaccination. These receptors were taken from a man between 50 and 75 years old who received an inactivated influenza vaccine.

J is TRBJ1-5 and V is TRBV19; unclear D gene. V dropped 9 bases and J dropped 6 bases, with 21 bases sitting between them. CDR1 and CDR2 from the germline V gene are LNHDA and SQIVND (reference sequence). The length of the CDR3 is 15 residues. This CDR3 reads CASNDRPPTFQPQHF. CDR3 nucleotides: TGTGCCAGCAACGATAGGCCCCCGACATTTCAGCCCCAGCATTTT.

The chain recombines TRBV5-5 with TRBJ1-2; 7 positions agree with TRBD1. Trimming at V came to 0 bases and at J to 4 bases, leaving 6 bases not matched to a gene. The germline gives CDR1 SGHKS, CDR2 YYEKEE (reference sequence). This CDR3 region has 15 residues. This CDR3 is CASSLGTGVTYGYTF. The CDR3 DNA reads TGTGCCAGCAGCTTGGGCACAGGGGTGACCTATGGCTACACCTTC.

This clonotype was counted between two and nine times. The chain joins TRBV6-1 to TRBJ2-7, with D perhaps being TRBD1 or TRBD2 (5 bases each). The CDR3 covers 15 residues. CDR1 and CDR2 (germline): MNHNS, SASEGT. V was cut by 4 bases and J by 0 bases, with 13 bases left in between. The CDR3 bases are TGTGCCAGCAGTGCCCCCAGGGACGGCTCCTACGAGCAGTACTTC. Amino acids: CASSAPRDGSYEQYF.

This clonotype was counted a few times. The V gene is TRBV2, the J gene TRBJ1-1; the D gene is possibly TRBD1 (5 bases). This CDR3 is 15 amino acids long. Trimming left V 5 bases short and J 5 bases short, with 18 bases between. Per germline, CDR1 SNHLY and CDR2 FYNNEI. CDR3 sequence (DNA): TGTGCCAGCAGTCCGGATGGGACGGTGGGGACTGAAGCTTTCTTT. Translated: CASSPDGTVGTEAFF.

This clonotype was seen a handful of times. The chain combines TRBV6-2 or TRBV6-3 with TRBJ1-1, with D possibly matching TRBD1 (6 bases). The CDR3 runs 13 residues. With 6 bases removed from V and 5 bases from J, the gap between germline ends came to 13 bases. Germline loops: CDR1 MNHEY, CDR2 SVGEGT. The CDR3 DNA reads as TGTGCCAGCAGGGAGACAGGAGGTACTGAAGCTTTCTTT. Its protein is CASRETGGTEAFF.

This clonotype was found a few times. The chain links TRBV20-1 to TRBJ2-2, with D possibly TRBD2 on 6 matching bases. V was clipped by 0 bases and J by 1 base, with 15 bases between them. There are 17 residues in the CDR3. Germline-derived CDR1 and CDR2 are DFQATT and SNEGSKA (reference sequence). This chain's CDR3 is CSARDFRAGKNTGELFF. The CDR3 region has the DNA TGCAGTGCTAGAGATTTCCGGGCGGGGAAGAACACCGGGGAGCTGTTTTTT.

This chain links TRBV5-4 with TRBJ1-4; maybe TRBD1 (5 bases). The CDR3 sequence is 15 residues long. Looked up from germline, CDR1 is SGHNT and CDR2 is YYREEE (reference sequence). Trimming took 4 bases from V and 3 from J, leaving 13 bases between them. Here the CDR3 DNA reads TGTGCCAGCAGCCGCTATGGGGCCCCTAATGAAAAACTGTTTTTT. Amino acid sequence: CASSRYGAPNEKLFF.

The chain is built from TRBV6-1 and TRBJ2-5; the D gene is possibly TRBD1 (6 bases). V lost 0 bases and J lost 13, with 24 bases in between. The V gene's germline CDR1 is MNHNS and CDR2 SASEGT. The CDR3 sequence is 16 residues long. The chain's CDR3 is CASSEALRLGHGFWYF. CDR3 in DNA: TGTGCCAGCAGTGAAGCGCTTAGGTTGGGACACGGTTTTTGGTACTTC.

As to this clonotype: A junction boundary mismatches the germline segment, possibly from a read error. The chain joins TRBV6-2 or TRBV6-3 to TRBJ1-4; maybe TRBD1 (6 bases). CDR3 size: 15 residues. Germline assignment: CDR1 MNHEY and CDR2 SVGEGT. The CDR3 loop reads CASARTDRQNEKLLF. CDR3 DNA: TGTGCCAGCGCCCGTACGGACAGACAAAATGAAAAACTGTTATTT.

The CDR3 nucleotides read TGCGCCAGCAGCACCGGGACAGGGAACACAGATACGCAGTATTTT. Amino acid sequence: CASSTGTGNTDTQYF. The rearrangement joins TRBV5-1 to TRBJ2-3, with 9 bases identical to TRBD1. Trimming at V came to 4 bases and at J to 2 bases, leaving 5 bases not matched to a gene. The CDR3 length is 15 residues. CDR1 and CDR2 (germline): SGHRS, YFSETQ. Complete variable domain (other parts from reference TRBV5-1 and TRBJ2-3): KAGVTQTPRYLIKTRGQQVTLSCSPISGHRSVSWYQQTPGQGLQFLFEYFSETQRNKGNFPGRFSGRQFSNSRSEMNVSTLELGDSALYLCASSTGTGNTDTQYFGPGTRLTVL.

This chain connects TRBV7-2 to TRBJ2-3; D perhaps matches TRBD1 (6 bases). Trimming shortened V by 4 bases and J by 0 bases, and 14 bases separated the two germline ends. The CDR3 sequence is 16 residues long. CDR1 and CDR2 from the germline V gene are SGHTA and FQGNSA. CDR3 residues: CASSSLPGQSTDTQYF. In nucleotides, the CDR3 is TGTGCCAGCAGCTCCCTTCCGGGACAAAGCACAGATACGCAGTATTTT.

In its sample, this clonotype was seen a few times. This rearrangement joins TRBV5-1 to TRBJ2-2; D could derive from TRBD1 or TRBD2 (5 bases each). This CDR3 has 14 residues. CDR1 and CDR2 (germline): SGHRS, YFSETQ. Trimming stripped 1 base from V and 3 bases from J, with 7 bases between. CDR3 sequence reads: CASSLLGDTGELFF. CDR3 nucleotide sequence: TGCGCCAGCAGCTTGTTGGGGGACACCGGGGAGCTGTTTTTT.

This clonotype was seen a handful of times. The chain has TRBV28 and TRBJ2-5; no reliable D call. Germline V gene lookup returns CDR1 MDHEN and CDR2 SYDVKM. The CDR3 runs 14 residues. Trimming removed 5 bases from V and 4 bases from J, with 14 bases in between. The CDR3 DNA sequence: TGTGCCAGCAGTCTCTCCTCCCTCGGAGAGACCCAGTACTTC. Protein: CASSLSSLGETQYF.

This clonotype was seen more than once but under ten times. The chain links TRBV5-1 to TRBJ2-3; 9 nucleotides line up with TRBD1. The length of the CDR3 is 16 residues. Germline V gives CDR1 SGHRS, CDR2 YFSETQ. V was pared by 0 bases and J by 4 bases, with 6 bases of the junction left unmatched. CDR3 DNA sequence: TGCGCCAGCAGCTTGGATGGACAGGGGATTGCAGATACGCAGTATTTT. It translates to CASSLDGQGIADTQYF. Complete variable domain (other parts from reference TRBV5-1 and TRBJ2-3): KAGVTQTPRYLIKTRGQQVTLSCSPISGHRSVSWYQQTPGQGLQFLFEYFSETQRNKGNFPGRFSGRQFSNSRSEMNVSTLELGDSALYLCASSLDGQGIADTQYFGPGTRLTVL.

This clonotype showed up just a few times. The chain couples TRBV11-2 to TRBJ2-4; 8 positions agree with TRBD1. Germline V gene lookup returns CDR1 SGHAT and CDR2 FQNNGV. V trimming: 5 bases; J trimming: 0 bases; junction bases outside the gene matches: 6. The length of the CDR3 is 16 residues. CDR3 amino acids: CASSLGDRGAKNIQYF. The CDR3 region has the DNA TGTGCCAGCAGCCTGGGAGACAGGGGAGCCAAAAACATTCAGTACTTC.

The rearrangement links TRBV7-9 to TRBJ2-1, with 9 bases matching TRBD2. Unmatched junction bases numbered 7, after V lost 3 bases and J lost 7 bases. The CDR3 length is 15 residues. In germline, CDR1 is SEHNR, CDR2 FQNEAQ (reference sequence). The CDR3 nucleotides are TGTGCCAGCAGCTTGGGCGGGGGGGCCTTTAATGAGCAGTTCTTC. Amino acid sequence: CASSLGGGAFNEQFF.

V gene TRBV27 combines with J gene TRBJ2-3; 7 bases line up with TRBD1. The length of the CDR3 is 15 residues. J was trimmed by 2 bases and V by 4 bases; bases with no gene match: 6. Germline V gives CDR1 MNHEY, CDR2 SMNVEV (reference sequence). The CDR3 DNA reads TGTGCCAGCAGTTCAACAGGGGCCCCCACAGATACGCAGTATTTT. This gives the protein CASSSTGAPTDTQYF.